This entry lists 22 T cell receptor beta chains sequenced from one sample in a study of metastatic and nonmetastatic thyroid tumors. None of the patients had undergone any treatment ahead of thyroid surgery. TCRdb re-called clones via MiXCR from the PCR reads. The sample carries roughly 89,000 clones, around 12% recorded once. The sequencing sample was made of tumor tissue. The receptors stem from a female donor with papillary thyroid cancer or a benign thyroid nodule (not recorded which). Some clones in this sample may be carry-over from other donors' samples.

The sample holds many counts of this clone. The rearrangement uses TRBV28 and TRBJ2-1; D gene ambiguous. Germline V gives CDR1 MDHEN, CDR2 SYDVKM. Trimming took 7 bases from V and 0 from J, leaving 10 bases between them. This CDR3 region has 14 residues. DNA of the CDR3: TGTGCCAGCAAGTTAGGCGGCTCCTACAATGAGCAGTTCTTC. This gives the protein CASKLGGSYNEQFF.

Remarks on this clone: This may come from a read error, since a much larger clone is one base off. The rearrangement uses TRBV28 and TRBJ1-1, with D possibly matching TRBD1 (6 bases). CDR1 is MDHEN, CDR2 SYDVKM, per germline. The CDR3 loop spans 14 amino acids. CDR3 amino acids: CASTELGGRTEALF. In DNA form, the CDR3 reads TGTGCCAGCACCGAATTGGGGGGGCGAACTGAAGCTCTCTTT.

This clone was seen many times. Other DNA sequences in this sample translate to the same CDR3. The V and J genes are TRBV30 and TRBJ2-3; 7 bases agree with TRBD2. The CDR3 spans 13 residues. Germline loops: CDR1 GTSNPN, CDR2 SVGIG (reference sequence). The V and J ends lost 4 bases and 3 bases, in that order; junction bases with no gene match: 4. Written as DNA, the CDR3 is TGTGCCTGGAACCAGGGACTAACAGATACGCAGTATTTT. It specifies CAWNQGLTDTQYF.

This clone was seen repeatedly, ten times or more. The V and J genes are TRBV5-1 and TRBJ2-5; D is perhaps TRBD2 (5 bases). The CDR3 runs 12 residues. Trimming took 5 bases from V and 5 from J, leaving 10 bases between them. Germline V lookup: CDR1 SGHRS, CDR2 YFSETQ. The CDR3 bases are TGCGCCAGCAGTCGAACGGGGGAGACCCAGTACTTC. Translated, it gives CASSRTGETQYF. Together with reference TRBV5-1 and TRBJ2-5, the CDR3 gives the full variable domain: KAGVTQTPRYLIKTRGQQVTLSCSPISGHRSVSWYQQTPGQGLQFLFEYFSETQRNKGNFPGRFSGRQFSNSRSEMNVSTLELGDSALYLCASSRTGETQYFGPGTRLLVL.

This clone was picked up a small number of times. This sequence may be a read error, since a much larger clone differs from it by one base. The chain employs TRBV27 and TRBJ2-5, with 9 bases identical to TRBD1. Trimming cost V 2 bases and J 5 bases; bases outside gene matches: 12. CDR1 is MNHEY, CDR2 SMNVEV, per germline (reference sequence). The length of the CDR3 is 17 residues. CDR3 protein: CASSLRDRAGTMETQYF. CDR3 nucleotide sequence: TGTGCCAGCAGTTTAAGGGACAGGGCCGGGACCATGGAGACCCAGTACTTC.

The J gene is TRBJ1-3, the V gene TRBV6-1; D is perhaps TRBD1 (6 bases). The ends were cut back, 9 bases at V and 6 bases at J, with 15 bases in the middle. The CDR3 extends over 13 amino acids. Germline lookup yields CDR1 MNHNS and CDR2 SASEGT. The CDR3, as DNA: TGTGCCAGTGACAGGTGGTTCGTAAACACCATATATTTT. This codes for CASDRWFVNTIYF.

This sequence joins TRBV5-1 and TRBJ2-7; D may be TRBD1 (5 bases). The germline V and J ends were trimmed by 5 bases and 0 bases, with 12 bases remaining between them. Germline assignment: CDR1 SGHRS and CDR2 YFSETQ. This CDR3 contains 14 residues. CDR3 nucleotide sequence: TGCGCCAGCAGGAGTGTACAGGACTCCTACGAGCAGTACTTC. It encodes CASRSVQDSYEQYF.

This clone was counted ten times or more. V gene TRBV28 combines with J gene TRBJ1-2; 7 bases map to TRBD1. The CDR3 contains 14 residues. J gave up 0 bases and V 8 bases, and 6 bases lay outside the gene matches. CDR1 and CDR2 (germline): MDHEN, SYDVKM. The CDR3 protein is CASGRTGANYGYTF. CDR3 nucleotides: TGTGCCAGCGGACGGACAGGAGCTAACTATGGCTACACCTTC.

This clone was detected ten times or more. The gene calls are TRBV2 and TRBJ1-5, with D unresolved. The CDR3 has 12 amino acids. Germline V gene data show CDR1 as SNHLY and CDR2 as FYNNEI. Trimming stripped 8 bases from V and 3 bases from J, with 8 bases between. CDR3 loop: CASSVDNQPQHF. CDR3 sequence (DNA): TGTGCCAGCTCCGTAGACAATCAGCCCCAGCATTTT.

This clone has at least ten counts. V usage is TRBV6-1 and J usage is TRBJ1-2, with D hard to call. V lost 6 bases, J lost 2 bases, and 10 bases lay in between. The germline V gene has CDR1 MNHNS and CDR2 SASEGT. The CDR3 spans 13 residues. As DNA, the CDR3 is TGTGCCAGCAGCCCAGACGGGAACTATGGCTACACCTTC. Amino acids: CASSPDGNYGYTF.

This clone has a count of ten or more. V and J are TRBV20-1 and TRBJ2-7; D not resolved. CDR3 length: 15 residues. Germline values: CDR1 DFQATT, CDR2 SNEGSKA (reference sequence). Trimming pared 5 bases from V and 0 bases from J, leaving 17 bases between. The CDR3 sequence: CSADSVTASSYEQYF. DNA for the CDR3: TGCAGTGCTGACTCAGTTACGGCGAGCTCCTACGAGCAGTACTTC.

This clone was counted ten times or more. At the DNA level, this CDR3 is encoded by other sequences in the same sample as well. The chain uses TRBV5-1 and TRBJ2-3, with a tentative D call TRBD2 (5 bases). V lost 4 bases, J lost 1 base, and 7 bases lay in between. The CDR3 sequence is 13 residues long. Per germline, CDR1 SGHRS and CDR2 YFSETQ. CDR3 region: CASSLEGTDTQYF. CDR3 bases: TGCGCCAGCAGCCTGGAGGGCACAGATACGCAGTATTTT.

At least ten counts were recorded for this clone. The gene calls are TRBV15 and TRBJ1-4; 9 bases agree with TRBD1. J gave up 6 bases and V 1 base, and 6 bases lay outside the gene matches. The V gene's germline CDR1 is LNHNV and CDR2 YYDKDF (reference sequence). The CDR3 is 16 residues long. CDR3 sequence reads: CATSRVVGTGYEKLFF. The CDR3 region has the DNA TGTGCCACCAGCAGAGTAGTGGGGACAGGGTATGAAAAACTGTTTTTT.

This clone was counted at least ten times. This chain links TRBV5-1 with TRBJ2-1; TRBD2 agrees at 13 bases. This CDR3 has 14 residues. Germline V CDR1 and CDR2: SGHRS, YFSETQ. V lost 4 bases to trimming and J lost 9 bases; unmatched junction nucleotides: 4. The CDR3 bases are TGCGCCAGCAGCCTCGGACTAGCGGGGGTTGAGCAGTTCTTC. It specifies CASSLGLAGVEQFF.

This clone was detected ten times or more. The chain combines TRBV10-1 with TRBJ1-4, with 8 positions matching TRBD1. V was clipped by 6 bases and J by 8 bases; unmatched bases: 11. The CDR3 contains 15 residues. The germline gives CDR1 WNHNN, CDR2 SYGVQD (reference sequence). The CDR3 loop reads CASRRGDRGKEKLFF. CDR3 nucleotides: TGCGCCAGCAGGAGGGGAGACAGGGGAAAGGAAAAACTGTTTTTT.

This clone showed up just a few times. The chain combines TRBV11-1 with TRBJ2-3; 10 nucleotides align to TRBD2. This CDR3 is built from 15 residues. CDR1 is SGHAT and CDR2 is FQDESV in the germline V gene (reference sequence). J was trimmed by 3 bases and V by 2 bases; bases with no gene match: 2. CDR3 sequence (DNA): TGTGCCAGCAGCTTAACTAGCGGGATTACAGATACGCAGTATTTT. Residues: CASSLTSGITDTQYF. The whole variable domain, filled in from reference TRBV11-1 and TRBJ2-3, reads EAEVAQSPRYKITEKSQAVAFWCDPISGHATLYWYRQILGQGPELLVQFQDESVVDDSQLPKDRFSAERLKGVDSTLKIQPAELGDSAMYLCASSLTSGITDTQYFGPGTRLTVL.

This clone was recorded many times. The chain uses TRBV28 and TRBJ2-3; either TRBD1 or TRBD2 may fit D (5 bases each). CDR3 size: 15 residues. CDR1 and CDR2 from the germline V gene are MDHEN and SYDVKM. Trimming cost V 4 bases and J 1 base, with 12 bases left between them. The CDR3 bases are TGTGCCAGCAGTTCCTCCGGGACGGGCACAGATACGCAGTATTTT. Its translation: CASSSSGTGTDTQYF.

This clone was observed a single time. Given a much more abundant clone one base away, this may be a read error. This chain uses TRBV19 with TRBJ1-5; possible D gene TRBD1, 5 bases. There are 16 residues in the CDR3. V was clipped by 0 bases and J by 4 bases, with 13 bases between them. Germline V gene lookup returns CDR1 LNHDA and CDR2 SQIVND (reference sequence). The CDR3 DNA follows: TGTGCCAGTAGTATAGATCGGGGGGTTTTGAATCAGCCCCAGCATTTT. Translated, it gives CASSIDRGVLNQPQHF.

The sample holds many counts of this clone. The chain is built from TRBV11-1 and TRBJ2-3, with D perhaps TRBD1 (6 bases). CDR3 length: 14 amino acids. CDR1 SGHAT and CDR2 FQDESV come from the germline V gene (reference sequence). Trimming left V 3 bases short and J 0 bases short, with 7 bases between. Here the CDR3 reads CASSFGQSTDTQYF. CDR3 nucleotide sequence: TGTGCCAGCAGCTTTGGACAGAGCACAGATACGCAGTATTTT.

This clone was detected ten times or more. The genes are TRBV7-8 and TRBJ1-3, with TRBD1 identical over 9 bases. This CDR3 spans 16 amino acids. The trim removed 4 bases at V and 4 bases at J, leaving 8 bases unmatched. Looked up from germline, CDR1 is SGHVS and CDR2 is FQNEAQ. The CDR3 DNA follows: TGTGCCAGCAGCTCGTCCCTGACAGGGGGAGGAAACACCATATATTTT. Its protein is CASSSSLTGGGNTIYF.

A note on this clone: Since a much larger clone is just one base distant, this may be a read error. This specimen includes other DNA sequences encoding the same CDR3. This chain uses TRBV19 with TRBJ2-2, with 9 bases aligning to TRBD1. This CDR3 region has 15 residues. Germline-derived CDR1 and CDR2 are LNHDA and SQIVND (reference sequence). Here the CDR3 reads CASSSTGGNTGELFF. The CDR3 coding sequence is TGTGCAAGTAGTAGCACAGGGGGCAACACCGGGGAGCTGTTTTTT.

This clone was counted many times. CDR3 loop: CASSENGGSPPGYTF. The CDR3 region has the DNA TGTGCCAGCAGTGAGAATGGCGGAAGCCCTCCGGGCTACACCTTC. V gene TRBV2 combines with J gene TRBJ1-2; D gene uncertain. V was trimmed by 3 bases and J by 8 bases, leaving 19 bases between them. This CDR3 is built from 15 residues. Per the germline V gene, CDR1 is SNHLY and CDR2 is FYNNEI.